This T cell receptor beta chain is from a study of T cell repertoires in cytomegalovirus infection. Across the study: Signatures in public TCR beta sequences pointed to both CMV infection and matching HLA type.

A single record per CDR3 protein comes from TCRdb applying MiXCR to the reads. The table has around 450,000 distinct CDR3 sequences, 30% to 40% seen once; the top ten hold roughly 13%. Germline CDR1 SGHVS, CDR2 FNYEAQ. Trimming left V 5 bases short and J 4 bases short, with 15 bases between. The CDR3 has 15 residues. This clonotype showed up many times. Its antigen is currently unknown. Study observations and caveats: Dominating the ex vivo response were TCR beta clonotypes that were CMV-specific and HLA-C-restricted.

Sequenced input: PBMCs. The sequence was obtained from a human donor in good health (CMV status not recorded). Some clones in this sample may be carry-over from other donors' samples. The chain couples TRBV7-6 to TRBJ1-5; possibly TRBD1 for D (5 bases). CDR3: CASSPGTGLNQPQHF. CDR3 DNA: TGTGCCAGCAGCCCCGGGACCGGGTTGAATCAGCCCCAGCATTTT.